These 3 T cell receptor beta chains came from one sample sequenced in a study of blood T cells in healthy people across ages. A J-beta primer mix and a sample-barcoded 5' primer were used in a second PCR of about 7 to 12 cycles. TCRdb processed the 5' RACE reads anew with MiXCR; each CDR3 protein has one entry. The sample carries 1 million or so distinct CDR3 sequences, under 55% recorded once. The sequenced sample was blood. These receptors came from a woman between 55 and 75 years old in good health.

The J gene is TRBJ2-1, the V gene TRBV6-1; 9 bases map to TRBD1. The CDR3 extends over 17 amino acids. V shed 8 bases, J shed 4 bases, and the junction held 15 bases outside the gene matches. CDR1 and CDR2 from the germline V gene are MNHNS and SASEGT. CDR3 in DNA: TGTGCCAGCGGGGGACAGGGAAGGATGCAACCATACAATGAGCAGTTCTTC. It codes for CASGGQGRMQPYNEQFF.

This clonotype was observed a few times. J is TRBJ1-4 and V is TRBV7-8, with D possibly matching TRBD1 (5 bases). Between the trimmed V and J ends, which lost 1 base and 0 bases, there was a span of 6 bases. CDR3 length: 15 amino acids. The germline CDR1 and CDR2 sequences are SGHVS and FQNEAQ. CDR3 bases: TGTGCCAGCAGCTTAGAGACAGCAACTAATGAAAAACTGTTTTTT. This encodes CASSLETATNEKLFF.

This clonotype was seen a handful of times. DNA of the CDR3: TGTGCCAGCAGCTTGGGGATTCACGAGCAGTACTTC. Its protein is CASSLGIHEQYF. This chain uses TRBV5-5 with TRBJ2-5, with D unclear. The J call may be wrong; the DNA end is better matched by TRBJ2-7. Germline CDR1 is SGHKS and CDR2 is YYEKEE (reference sequence). This CDR3 region has 12 residues.